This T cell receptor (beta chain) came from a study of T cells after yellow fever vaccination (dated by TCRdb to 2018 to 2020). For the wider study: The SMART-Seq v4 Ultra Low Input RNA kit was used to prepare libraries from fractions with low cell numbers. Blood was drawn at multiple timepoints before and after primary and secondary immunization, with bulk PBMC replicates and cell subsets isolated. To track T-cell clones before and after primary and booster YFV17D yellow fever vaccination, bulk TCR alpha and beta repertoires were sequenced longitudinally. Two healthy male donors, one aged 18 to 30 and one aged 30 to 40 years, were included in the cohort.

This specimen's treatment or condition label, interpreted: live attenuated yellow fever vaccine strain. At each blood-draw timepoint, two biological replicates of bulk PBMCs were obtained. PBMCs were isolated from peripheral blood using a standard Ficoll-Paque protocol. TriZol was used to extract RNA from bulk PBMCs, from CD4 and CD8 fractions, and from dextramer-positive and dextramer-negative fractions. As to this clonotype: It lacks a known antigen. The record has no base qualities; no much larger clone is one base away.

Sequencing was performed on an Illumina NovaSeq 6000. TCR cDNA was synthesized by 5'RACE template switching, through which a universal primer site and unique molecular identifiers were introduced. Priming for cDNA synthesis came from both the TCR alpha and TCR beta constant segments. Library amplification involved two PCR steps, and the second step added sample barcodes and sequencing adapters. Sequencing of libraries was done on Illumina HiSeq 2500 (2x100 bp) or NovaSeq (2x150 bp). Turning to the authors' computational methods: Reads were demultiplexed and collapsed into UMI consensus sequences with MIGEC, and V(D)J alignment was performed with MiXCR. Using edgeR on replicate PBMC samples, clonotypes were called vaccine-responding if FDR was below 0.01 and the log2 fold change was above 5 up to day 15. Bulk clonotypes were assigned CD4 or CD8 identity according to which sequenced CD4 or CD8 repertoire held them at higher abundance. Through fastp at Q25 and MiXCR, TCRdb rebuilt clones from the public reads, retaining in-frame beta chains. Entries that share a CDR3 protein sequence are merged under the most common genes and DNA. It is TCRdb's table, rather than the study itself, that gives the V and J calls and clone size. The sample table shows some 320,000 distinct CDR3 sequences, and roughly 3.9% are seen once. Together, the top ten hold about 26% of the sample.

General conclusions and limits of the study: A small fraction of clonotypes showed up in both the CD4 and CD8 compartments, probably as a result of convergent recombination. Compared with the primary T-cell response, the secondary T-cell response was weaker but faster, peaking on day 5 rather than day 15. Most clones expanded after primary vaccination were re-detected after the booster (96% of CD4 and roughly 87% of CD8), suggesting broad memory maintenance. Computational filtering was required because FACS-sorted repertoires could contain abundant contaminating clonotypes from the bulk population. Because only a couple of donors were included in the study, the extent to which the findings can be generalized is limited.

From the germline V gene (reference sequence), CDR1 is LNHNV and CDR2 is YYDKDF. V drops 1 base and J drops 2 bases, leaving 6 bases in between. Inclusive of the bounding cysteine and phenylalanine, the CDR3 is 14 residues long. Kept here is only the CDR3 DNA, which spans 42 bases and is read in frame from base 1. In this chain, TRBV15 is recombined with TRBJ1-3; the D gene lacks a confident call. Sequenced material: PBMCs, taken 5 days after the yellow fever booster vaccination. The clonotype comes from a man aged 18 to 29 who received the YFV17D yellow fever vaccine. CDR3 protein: CATSRVGPGNTIYF. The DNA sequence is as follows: TGTGCCACCAGCAGAGTTGGACCTGGAAACACCATATATTTT.